This TCR beta chain is drawn from a study of OX40 agonist ivuxolimab in advanced cancers. About the research overall: The patients' treatment was ivuxolimab, an agonistic anti-OX40 (CD134) antibody. Findings and limits, study-wide: There were, on average, more expanded clones in CD8+ T cells than in CD4+.

Sequenced by immunoSEQ multiplex PCR; TCRdb stores in-frame clones only, minus some. The sample consists of 68,000 or so clones, around nine tenths of them appearing once. Germline loops: CDR1 SNHLY, CDR2 FYNNEI. Trimming cost V 7 bases and J 8 bases; bases outside gene matches: 7. The CDR3 sequence is 14 residues long. In regard to this clone: Its cognate antigen is unknown.

V gene TRBV2 combines with J gene TRBJ1-6, with 8 nucleotides matching TRBD1. The sequences come from CD4+ or CD8+ T cells sorted from blood, collected in a trial of the OX40 agonist ivuxolimab. The clonotype originates from an adult with an advanced solid tumor such as melanoma, head and neck, liver or kidney cancer. The CDR3 protein is CASTADREYSPLHF. The CDR3 DNA reads as TGTGCCAGCACTGCGGACAGGGAGTATTCACCCCTCCACTTT.